Below, one T cell receptor (beta chain) is given with its context. Preparation of the TCRbeta library involved a method that used unique molecular identifiers. TCRdb independently ran MiXCR on the PCR reads; one entry per CDR3 protein. The sample gives a few hundred thousand distinct CDR3 sequences, approximately 12% of which show up once; around 6% is in the top ten. The sample originates from a study of T-cell reconstitution after alpha-beta-depleted transplantation in children. The trim removed 8 bases at V and 4 bases at J, leaving 9 bases unmatched. Germline-derived CDR1 and CDR2 are MDHEN and SYDVKM. The CDR3 is 14 residues long.

The source was PBMCs from the stem cell graft donor, collected from the stem cell graft. This clonotype was sampled from a human donor who donated a stem cell graft to a child with combined immunodeficiency. V gene TRBV28 combines with J gene TRBJ2-7; TRBD1 agrees at 9 bases. The DNA of the CDR3 is TGTGCCAGCGGAACGGGACAGGGTGCATACGAGCAGTACTTC. Its protein product is CASGTGQGAYEQYF.